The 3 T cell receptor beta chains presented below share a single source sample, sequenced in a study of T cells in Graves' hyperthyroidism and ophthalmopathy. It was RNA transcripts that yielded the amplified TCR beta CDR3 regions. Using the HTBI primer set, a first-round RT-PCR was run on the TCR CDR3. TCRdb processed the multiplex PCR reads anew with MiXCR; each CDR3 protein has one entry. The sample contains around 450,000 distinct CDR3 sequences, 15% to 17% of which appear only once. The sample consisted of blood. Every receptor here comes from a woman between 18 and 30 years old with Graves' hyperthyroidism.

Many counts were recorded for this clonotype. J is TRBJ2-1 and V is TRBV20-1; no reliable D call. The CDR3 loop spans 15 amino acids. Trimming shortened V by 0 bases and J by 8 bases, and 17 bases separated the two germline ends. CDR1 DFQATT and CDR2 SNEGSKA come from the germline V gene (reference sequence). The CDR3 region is CSARDAVGPGDEQFF. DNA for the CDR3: TGCAGTGCTAGAGATGCGGTAGGCCCGGGCGATGAGCAGTTCTTC.

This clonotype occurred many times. The CDR3 sequence is CSARLGTVEQYF. In DNA form, the CDR3 reads TGCAGTGCTAGATTAGGGACGGTCGAGCAGTACTTC. The rearrangement links TRBV20-1 to TRBJ2-7, with D possibly called TRBD1 or TRBD2 (5 bases each). Deletions cut 2 bases from V and 6 bases from J, with 11 bases between. The CDR3 spans 12 residues. Germline-derived CDR1 and CDR2 are DFQATT and SNEGSKA (reference sequence).

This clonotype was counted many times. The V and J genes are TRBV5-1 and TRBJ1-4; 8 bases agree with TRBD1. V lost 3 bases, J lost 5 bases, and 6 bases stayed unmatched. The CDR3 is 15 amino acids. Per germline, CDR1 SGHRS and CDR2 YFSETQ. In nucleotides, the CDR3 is TGCGCCAGCAGCTACAGGGGGTACAACAATGAAAAACTGTTTTTT. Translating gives CASSYRGYNNEKLFF.